The T cell receptor beta chain described here comes from a study of glioma-infiltrating T cells. A remark on this clonotype: Its antigen is not known. This beta chain slipped into a library made for alpha chains as a stray read, so its size is not meaningful.

The iRepertoire nested amplicon-rescue multiplex PCR amplified TCR alpha and beta CDR3s from RNA. TCRdb re-called the multiplex PCR reads through MiXCR, storing one row per CDR3 protein. Counted here are more than 1,000 distinct CDR3 sequences, approximately 28% occurring once; the ten biggest clones make up roughly 13%. Study results and limitations: Tissue-blood divergence was below expectation in non-neoplastic patients, above in gliomas.

Sequenced sample: glioma tissue, nonneoplastic brain tissue, or PBMCs (not recorded which). The receptor's source is a human donor with low-grade glioma or glioblastoma, undergoing nonglioma brain surgery, or in good health (not recorded which).

CDR3 nucleotides: TGTGCCAGCAGTTTAAGAGGGCACAATCAGCCCCAGCATTTT. This translates into CASSLRGHNQPQHF. V usage is TRBV27 and J usage is TRBJ1-5; no clear D gene. This CDR3 spans 14 amino acids. CDR1 is MNHEY and CDR2 is SMNVEV in the germline V gene (reference sequence). Trimming stripped 2 bases from V and 3 bases from J, with 8 bases between.